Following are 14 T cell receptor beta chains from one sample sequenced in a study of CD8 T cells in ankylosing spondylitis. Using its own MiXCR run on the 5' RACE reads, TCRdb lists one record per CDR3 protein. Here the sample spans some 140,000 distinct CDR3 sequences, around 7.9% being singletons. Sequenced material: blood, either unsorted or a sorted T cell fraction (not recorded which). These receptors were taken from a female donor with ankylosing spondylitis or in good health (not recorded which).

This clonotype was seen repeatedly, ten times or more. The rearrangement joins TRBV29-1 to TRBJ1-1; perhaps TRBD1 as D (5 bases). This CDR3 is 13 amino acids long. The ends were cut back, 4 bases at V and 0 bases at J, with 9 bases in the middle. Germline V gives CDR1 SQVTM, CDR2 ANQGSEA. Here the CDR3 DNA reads TGCAGCGTTGTAAGGGGACTGAACACTGAAGCTTTCTTT. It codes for CSVVRGLNTEAFF.

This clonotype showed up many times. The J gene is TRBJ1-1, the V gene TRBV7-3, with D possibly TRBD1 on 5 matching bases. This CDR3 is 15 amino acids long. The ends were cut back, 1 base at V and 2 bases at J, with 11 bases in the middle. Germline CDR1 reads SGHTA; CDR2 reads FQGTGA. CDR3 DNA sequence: TGTGCCAGCAGCTTAAAGGCAGGGTTCAACACTGAAGCTTTCTTT. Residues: CASSLKAGFNTEAFF.

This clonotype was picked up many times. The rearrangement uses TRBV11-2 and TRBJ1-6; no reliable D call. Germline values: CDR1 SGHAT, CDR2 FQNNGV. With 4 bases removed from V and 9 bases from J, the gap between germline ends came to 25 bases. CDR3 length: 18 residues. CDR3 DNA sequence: TGTGCCAGCAGCTCTTCAATCAAAGAGGGCAGGAGATTTTCACCCCTCCACTTT. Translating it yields CASSSSIKEGRRFSPLHF.

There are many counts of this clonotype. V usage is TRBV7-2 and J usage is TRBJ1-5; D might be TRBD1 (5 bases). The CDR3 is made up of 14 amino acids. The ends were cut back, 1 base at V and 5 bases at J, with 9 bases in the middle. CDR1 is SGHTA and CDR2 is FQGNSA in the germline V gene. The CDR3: CASSLVGVDQPQHF. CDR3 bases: TGTGCCAGCAGCTTAGTAGGGGTCGATCAGCCCCAGCATTTT. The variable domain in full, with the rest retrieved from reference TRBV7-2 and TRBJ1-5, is GAGVSQSPSNKVTEKGKDVELRCDPISGHTALYWYRQSLGQGLEFLIYFQGNSAPDKSGLPSDRFSAERTGGSVSTLTIQRTQQEDSAVYLCASSLVGVDQPQHFGDGTRLSIL.

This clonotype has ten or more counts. This CDR3 reads CASSLNLKAYEQYF. The CDR3, as DNA: TGTGCCAGCAGTTTAAATCTGAAAGCCTACGAGCAGTACTTC. The chain couples TRBV27 to TRBJ2-7; no firm D call. V was trimmed by 2 bases and J by 2 bases, leaving 10 bases between them. The CDR3 sequence is 14 residues long. From germline, CDR1 is MNHEY and CDR2 SMNVEV (reference sequence).

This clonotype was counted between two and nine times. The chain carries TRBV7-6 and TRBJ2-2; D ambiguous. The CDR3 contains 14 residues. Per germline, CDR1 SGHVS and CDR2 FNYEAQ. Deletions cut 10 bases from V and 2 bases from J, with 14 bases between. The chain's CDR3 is CATKGRKNTGELFF. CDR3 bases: TGTGCCACCAAAGGCAGAAAAAACACCGGGGAGCTGTTTTTT. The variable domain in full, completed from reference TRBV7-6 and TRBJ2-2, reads GAGVSQSPRYKVTKRGQDVALRCDPISGHVSLYWYRQALGQGPEFLTYFNYEAQQDKSGLPNDRFSAERPEGSISTLTIQRTEQRDSAMYRCATKGRKNTGELFFGEGSRLTVL.

The CDR3 sequence is CASSQATGRNYGYTF. DNA of the CDR3: TGCGCCAGCAGCCAAGCAACAGGGAGGAACTATGGCTACACCTTC. This chain connects TRBV4-1 to TRBJ1-2; the D gene is possibly TRBD1 (6 bases). V lost 1 base and J lost 2, with 11 bases in between. The length of the CDR3 is 15 residues. Germline loops: CDR1 MGHRA, CDR2 YSYEKL.

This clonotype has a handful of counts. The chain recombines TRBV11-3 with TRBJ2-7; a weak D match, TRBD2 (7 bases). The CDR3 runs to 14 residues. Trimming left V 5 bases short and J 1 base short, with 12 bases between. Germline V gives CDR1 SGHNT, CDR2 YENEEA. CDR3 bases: TGTGCCAGCAGCCGGGGGGCCGGGTCCTACGAGCAGTACTTC. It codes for CASSRGAGSYEQYF.

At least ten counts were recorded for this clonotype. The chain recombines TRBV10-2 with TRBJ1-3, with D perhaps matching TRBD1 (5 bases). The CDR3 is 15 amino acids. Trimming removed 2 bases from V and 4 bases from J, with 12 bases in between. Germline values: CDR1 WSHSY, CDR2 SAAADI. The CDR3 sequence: CASSETTGRGNTIYF. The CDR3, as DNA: TGCGCCAGCAGTGAGACTACAGGTCGAGGAAACACCATATATTTT.

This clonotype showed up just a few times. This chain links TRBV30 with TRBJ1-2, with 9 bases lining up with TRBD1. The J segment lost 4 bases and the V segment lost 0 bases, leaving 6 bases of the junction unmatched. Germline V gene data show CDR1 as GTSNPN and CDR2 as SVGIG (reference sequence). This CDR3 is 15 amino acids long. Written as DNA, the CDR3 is TGTGCCTGGAGTGTGGTTGGGACAGGGAGCTATGGCTACACCTTC. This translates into CAWSVVGTGSYGYTF. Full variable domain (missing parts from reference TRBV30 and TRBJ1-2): SQTIHQWPATLVQPVGSPLSLECTVEGTSNPNLYWYRQAAGRGLQLLFYSVGIGQISSEVPQNLSASRPQDRQFILSSKKLLLSDSGFYLCAWSVVGTGSYGYTFGSGTRLTVV.

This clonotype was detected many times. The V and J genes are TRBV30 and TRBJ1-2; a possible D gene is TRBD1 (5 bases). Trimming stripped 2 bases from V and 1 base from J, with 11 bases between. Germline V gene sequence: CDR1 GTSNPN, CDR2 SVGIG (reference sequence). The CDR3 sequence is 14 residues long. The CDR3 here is CAWSSGQHNYGYTF. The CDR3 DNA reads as TGTGCCTGGAGTTCAGGACAACATAACTATGGCTACACCTTC.

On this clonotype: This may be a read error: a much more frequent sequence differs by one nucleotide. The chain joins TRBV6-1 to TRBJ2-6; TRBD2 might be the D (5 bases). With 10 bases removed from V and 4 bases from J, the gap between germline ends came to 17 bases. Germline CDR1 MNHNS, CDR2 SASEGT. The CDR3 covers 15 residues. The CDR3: CANSKTSDGANVLTF. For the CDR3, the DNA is TGTGCCAACAGCAAAACTAGTGACGGGGCCAACGTCCTGACTTTC.

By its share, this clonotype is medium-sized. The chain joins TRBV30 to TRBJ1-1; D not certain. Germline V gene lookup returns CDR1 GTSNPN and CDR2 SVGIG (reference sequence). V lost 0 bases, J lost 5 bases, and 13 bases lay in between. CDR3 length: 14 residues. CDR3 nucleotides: TGTGCCTGGAGTGTAACCCTAGGAATGACTGAAGCTTTCTTT. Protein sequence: CAWSVTLGMTEAFF.

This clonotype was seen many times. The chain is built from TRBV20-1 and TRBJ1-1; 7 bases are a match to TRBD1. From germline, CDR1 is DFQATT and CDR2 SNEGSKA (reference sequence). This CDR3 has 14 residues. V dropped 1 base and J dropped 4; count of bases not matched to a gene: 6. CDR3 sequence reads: CSARGGSGGTEAFF. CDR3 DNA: TGCAGTGCTAGAGGTGGGTCAGGGGGCACTGAAGCTTTCTTT.